The present T cell receptor beta chain was sequenced within a study of human T cells and chemical hapten exposure. Looking at the study overall: 0.01% DPC was applied to the upper back in patch tests, which were read at 6 days. Small differences in pooled library volume mainly drove the variation in TCR yields per sample. General study results and limits: DPC sensitization left the count of TCRs above 1 in 1000 unchanged.

The germline gives CDR1 SGHTA, CDR2 FQGNSA. The V end lost 2 bases, the J end lost 1 base, and 9 bases lay between the germline ends. This CDR3 is built from 14 residues. MiXCR, run by TCRdb on the RACE reads, gives a single entry per CDR3 protein. The sample lists roughly 94,000 distinct CDR3 sequences; 9.3% were seen once. Time point noted: patch test 2, 6 weeks after DPC sensitization. Sample treatment: therapeutic diphenylcyclopropenone sensitization with weekly scalp DPC. Researchers extracted total RNA from unfractionated whole blood. The table lists this clonotype with many counts. Its cognate antigen is unknown.

The specimen was whole blood, collected in connection with sensitization to the hapten diphenylcyclopropenone (DPC). This receptor was identified in a woman in her forties with alopecia areata. Some clones in this sample may be carry-over from other donors' samples. The chain recombines TRBV7-2 with TRBJ2-7; D ambiguous. The CDR3 region has the DNA TGTGCCAGCAGCTTATCCAGGATTTCCTACGAGCAGTACTTC. Amino acid sequence: CASSLSRISYEQYF.